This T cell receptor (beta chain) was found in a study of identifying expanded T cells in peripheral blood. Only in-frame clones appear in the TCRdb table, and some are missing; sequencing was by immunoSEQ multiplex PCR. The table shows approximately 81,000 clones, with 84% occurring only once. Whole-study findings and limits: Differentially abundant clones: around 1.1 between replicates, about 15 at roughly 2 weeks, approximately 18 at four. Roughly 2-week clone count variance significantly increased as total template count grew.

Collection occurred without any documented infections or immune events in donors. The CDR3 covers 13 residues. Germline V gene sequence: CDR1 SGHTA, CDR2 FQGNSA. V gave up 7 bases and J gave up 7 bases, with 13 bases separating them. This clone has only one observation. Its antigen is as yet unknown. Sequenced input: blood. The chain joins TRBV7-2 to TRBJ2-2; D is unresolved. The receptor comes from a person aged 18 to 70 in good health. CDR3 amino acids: CASTLLEFGELFF. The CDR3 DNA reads TGTGCCAGCACCCTCCTGGAGTTCGGGGAGCTGTTTTTT.